This entry lists 25 T cell receptor beta chains sequenced from one sample in a study of blood T cell repertoires in COVID-19. Data came from immunoSEQ multiplex PCR; TCRdb stores just in-frame clones and leaves some out. The repertoire holds around 200,000 clones, with 75% to 85% as singletons. The specimen sequenced was PBMCs or T cells enriched from blood (not recorded which). The source is a man aged 35-49 years who had recovered from COVID-19.

This rearrangement joins TRBV6-1 to TRBJ1-2; tentatively, D is TRBD1 (6 bases). Germline lookup yields CDR1 MNHNS and CDR2 SASEGT. The CDR3 has 15 residues. V lost 1 base, J lost 8 bases, and 17 bases lay in between. DNA of the CDR3: TGTGCCAGCAGTGAAGACGTATCAGGGGCTGGCGGCTACACCTTC. Its translation: CASSEDVSGAGGYTF.

The chain carries TRBV7-6 and TRBJ1-5; 10 positions match TRBD1. Germline V gene lookup returns CDR1 SGHVS and CDR2 FNYEAQ. This CDR3 comprises 18 residues. Germline trimming cut 0 bases from V and 5 bases from J; bases unmatched to any gene: 10. The CDR3 DNA sequence: TGTGCCAGCAGCTTAGCGTCGGGACAGGGGCAAGGCGATCAGCCCCAGCATTTT. As protein: CASSLASGQGQGDQPQHF.

This clone was counted many times. The CDR3 spells CASSLRRDRASPLHF. The CDR3 bases are TGTGCCAGCAGCTTAAGGCGGGACAGGGCATCACCCCTCCACTTT. The chain uses TRBV5-4 and TRBJ1-6; 9 nucleotides agree with TRBD1. The germline V gene has CDR1 SGHNT and CDR2 YYREEE (reference sequence). CDR3 size: 15 residues. With V trimmed by 2 bases and J by 10 bases, 7 bases remained unmatched.

V gene TRBV28 combines with J gene TRBJ1-4, with D possibly TRBD1 on 5 matching bases. V shed 6 bases and J shed 10 bases, with 18 bases lying between them. The CDR3 covers 14 residues. Germline-derived CDR1 and CDR2 are MDHEN and SYDVKM. CDR3 amino acids: CASSPGGEVRKLFF. The CDR3 coding sequence is TGTGCCAGCAGCCCCGGGGGAGAGGTTAGAAAACTGTTTTTT.

Here the CDR3 reads CATSLKGLAGGPPTDTQYF. The DNA for the CDR3 is TGTGCCACCAGCTTAAAAGGACTAGCGGGAGGACCTCCCACAGATACGCAGTATTTT. V and J are TRBV15 and TRBJ2-3; 14 bases are a match to TRBD2. Germline V gives CDR1 LNHNV, CDR2 YYDKDF (reference sequence). The CDR3 has 19 residues. J lost 2 bases, V lost 5 bases, and 12 bases had no gene match.

The V gene is TRBV5-1, the J gene TRBJ2-3; maybe TRBD2 (6 bases). Germline values: CDR1 SGHRS, CDR2 YFSETQ. The CDR3 is made up of 15 amino acids. V lost 0 bases and J 2 bases, leaving 10 bases between the germline ends. The CDR3 sequence: CASSLVAGPTDTQYF. In nucleotides, the CDR3 is TGCGCCAGCAGCTTGGTGGCGGGACCCACAGATACGCAGTATTTT.

V is TRBV28 and J is TRBJ1-6, with 11 bases identical to TRBD1. The length of the CDR3 is 15 residues. Germline-derived CDR1 and CDR2 are MDHEN and SYDVKM. The trim removed 6 bases at V and 5 bases at J, leaving 3 bases unmatched. The CDR3 nucleotides are TGTGCCAGCAGGGACAGGGGGCCCGATAATTCACCCCTCCACTTT. Translated, it gives CASRDRGPDNSPLHF.

The rearrangement joins TRBV25-1 to TRBJ1-1; D not resolved. The CDR3 sequence is 13 residues long. Looked up from germline, CDR1 is MGHDK and CDR2 is SYGVNS. Trimming shortened V by 5 bases and J by 1 base, and 8 bases separated the two germline ends. CDR3 loop: CASSLGGNTEAFF. DNA of the CDR3: TGTGCCAGCAGTCTGGGAGGGAACACTGAAGCTTTCTTT.

The chain has TRBV3-1 (or the pseudogene TRBV3-2) and TRBJ1-2, with TRBD1 as a possible D gene (5 bases). There are 13 residues in the CDR3. V shed 4 bases and J shed 8 bases, with 14 bases lying between them. Germline lookup yields CDR1 LGHDT and CDR2 YNNKEL (reference sequence). CDR3 DNA: TGTGCCAGCAGCCCGCCCGACGGGGGGGGCTACACCTTC. Translated, it gives CASSPPDGGGYTF.

CDR3 amino acids: CASSKLAGGPRLNTGELFF. CDR3 in DNA: TGTGCCAGCAGTAAACTAGCGGGAGGGCCTAGATTGAACACCGGGGAGCTGTTTTTT. The gene calls are TRBV6-2 or TRBV6-3 and TRBJ2-2, with 13 bases identical to TRBD2. V was clipped by 5 bases and J by 1 base; unmatched bases: 10. The CDR3 contains 19 residues. CDR1 MNHEY and CDR2 SVGEGT come from the germline V gene.

The gene calls are TRBV5-6 and TRBJ1-5, with TRBD1 as a possible D gene (5 bases). Germline lookup yields CDR1 SGHDT and CDR2 YYEEEE. The V end lost 1 base, the J end lost 1 base, and 12 bases lay between the germline ends. The CDR3 is made up of 16 amino acids. The CDR3 spells CASSLTGRASNQPQHF. CDR3 DNA: TGTGCCAGCAGCTTGACAGGACGAGCGAGCAATCAGCCCCAGCATTTT.

This sequence joins TRBV19 and TRBJ2-2; TRBD1 matches at 8 bases. CDR3 length equals 15 residues. With 4 bases clipped from V and 0 bases from J, the junction kept 1 base outside the gene matches. Looked up from germline, CDR1 is LNHDA and CDR2 is SQIVND (reference sequence). The CDR3 sequence is CASSRDRPNTGELFF. The CDR3 DNA reads TGTGCCAGTAGTAGGGACAGGCCGAACACCGGGGAGCTGTTTTTT.

The chain employs TRBV19 and TRBJ1-1; tentative D call: TRBD1 (5 bases). The CDR3 is 14 residues long. The V gene lost 6 bases and the J gene lost 0 bases, with 11 bases spanning the gap. Germline loops: CDR1 LNHDA, CDR2 SQIVND (reference sequence). In DNA, the CDR3 is TGTGCCAGTAGGAATAAACAGGTGAACACTGAAGCTTTCTTT. This translates into CASRNKQVNTEAFF.

The chain links TRBV5-6 to TRBJ1-2, with 7 bases aligning to TRBD1. The germline V gene has CDR1 SGHDT and CDR2 YYEEEE. Trimming took 3 bases from V and 8 from J; bases not matched to a gene: 10. The CDR3 spans 14 residues. The CDR3 sequence: CASSSISQGVGYTF. The CDR3 DNA reads as TGTGCCAGCAGCTCGATATCCCAGGGGGTCGGCTACACCTTC.

CDR3 in amino acids: CASSPTRGSYEQYF. In nucleotides, the CDR3 is TGTGCCAGCTCACCCACAAGGGGCTCCTACGAGCAGTACTTC. V and J are TRBV18 and TRBJ2-7; maybe TRBD1 (5 bases). From germline, CDR1 is KGHSH and CDR2 LQKENI. The CDR3 is 14 residues long. V dropped 3 bases and J dropped 0 bases, with 9 bases sitting between them.

The chain recombines TRBV15 with TRBJ2-1; TRBD1 matches at 7 bases. After removal of 0 bases from V and 5 bases from J, the junction contained 1 base not matched to a gene. The CDR3 runs to 14 residues. CDR1 and CDR2 from the germline V gene are LNHNV and YYDKDF (reference sequence). The CDR3 nucleotides are TGTGCCACCAGCAGAGATGGGACAGACAATGAGCAGTTCTTC. The encoded protein is CATSRDGTDNEQFF.

The chain couples TRBV2 to TRBJ2-1, with D perhaps matching TRBD2 (5 bases). This CDR3 has 15 residues. Between the trimmed V and J ends, which lost 2 bases and 5 bases, there was a span of 13 bases. In germline, CDR1 is SNHLY, CDR2 FYNNEI. The CDR3: CASSETPGRDNEQFF. The DNA for the CDR3 is TGTGCCAGCAGTGAAACCCCGGGAAGGGACAATGAGCAGTTCTTC.

The gene calls are TRBV27 and TRBJ1-5, with TRBD1 identical over 8 bases. Germline-derived CDR1 and CDR2 are MNHEY and SMNVEV (reference sequence). This CDR3 is built from 18 residues. Trimming took 4 bases from V and 0 from J; bases not matched to a gene: 11. The chain's CDR3 is CASSSSRTGSISNQPQHF. The CDR3 nucleotides read TGTGCCAGCAGTTCTTCACGGACAGGGAGTATTAGCAATCAGCCCCAGCATTTT.

The V and J genes are TRBV7-2 and TRBJ2-7; D perhaps matches TRBD2 (5 bases). The ends were cut back, 1 base at V and 5 bases at J, with 12 bases in the middle. Germline V CDR1 and CDR2: SGHTA, FQGNSA. CDR3 size: 14 residues. Written as DNA, the CDR3 is TGTGCCAGCAGCTTAGGACTATCCAGTAACGAGCAGTACTTC. It specifies CASSLGLSSNEQYF. The full variable domain, its missing parts supplied by reference TRBV7-2 and TRBJ2-7, is GAGVSQSPSNKVTEKGKDVELRCDPISGHTALYWYRQSLGQGLEFLIYFQGNSAPDKSGLPSDRFSAERTGGSVSTLTIQRTQQEDSAVYLCASSLGLSSNEQYFGPGTRLTVT.

The J gene is TRBJ1-5, the V gene TRBV19; possibly TRBD1 for D (6 bases). This CDR3 has 17 amino acids. Germline V gene lookup returns CDR1 LNHDA and CDR2 SQIVND (reference sequence). The V gene lost 4 bases and the J gene lost 0 bases, with 16 bases spanning the gap. CDR3 residues: CASSSGLTGYSNQPQHF. Here the CDR3 DNA reads TGTGCCAGTAGTAGCGGTCTAACAGGGTATAGCAATCAGCCCCAGCATTTT.

The genes are TRBV18 and TRBJ1-6, with 8 bases aligning to TRBD1. There are 14 residues in the CDR3. Germline CDR1 and CDR2: KGHSH and LQKENI. J was trimmed by 5 bases and V by 7 bases; bases with no gene match: 4. The CDR3 is CASFLTGDNSPLHF. Here the CDR3 DNA reads TGTGCCAGCTTTTTGACAGGGGATAATTCACCCCTCCACTTT.

This clone was seen a single time. The chain employs TRBV3-1 (or the pseudogene TRBV3-2) and TRBJ2-7; TRBD2 matches at 15 bases. V trimming: 2 bases; J trimming: 5 bases; junction bases outside the gene matches: 4. The CDR3 spans 16 residues. CDR1 is LGHDT and CDR2 is YNNKEL in the germline V gene (reference sequence). The CDR3 DNA follows: TGTGCCAGCAGCCAAAGGACTAGCGGGGGGGCGAACGAGCAGTACTTC. This gives the protein CASSQRTSGGANEQYF.

The CDR3 nucleotides read TGTGCCAGTAGGGACAGCTACTCTGGAAACACCATATATTTT. It specifies CASRDSYSGNTIYF. The chain carries TRBV19 and TRBJ1-3; D possibly corresponds to TRBD1 (6 bases). The CDR3 is 14 residues long. V was clipped by 6 bases and J by 0 bases, with 9 bases between them. Germline loops: CDR1 LNHDA, CDR2 SQIVND (reference sequence).

A single count supports this clone. The chain is built from TRBV10-3 and TRBJ1-5; TRBD1 is a possible D gene (5 bases). The CDR3 is 16 residues long. CDR1 is ENHRY and CDR2 is SYGVKD in the germline V gene. Trimming removed 10 bases from V and 0 bases from J, with 19 bases in between. CDR3 residues: CATAGGGVYSNQPQHF. CDR3 bases: TGTGCCACCGCGGGGGGGGGAGTATATAGCAATCAGCCCCAGCATTTT.

The table lists this clone with a few counts. The genes are TRBV19 and TRBJ1-5, with TRBD1 matching 8 bases. This CDR3 region has 18 residues. Germline lookup yields CDR1 LNHDA and CDR2 SQIVND (reference sequence). V dropped 3 bases and J dropped 2; count of bases not matched to a gene: 12. The CDR3 coding sequence is TGTGCCAGTAGTATCCGAGGGACAGGAACAAAAGGCAATCAGCCCCAGCATTTT. Translation gives CASSIRGTGTKGNQPQHF.